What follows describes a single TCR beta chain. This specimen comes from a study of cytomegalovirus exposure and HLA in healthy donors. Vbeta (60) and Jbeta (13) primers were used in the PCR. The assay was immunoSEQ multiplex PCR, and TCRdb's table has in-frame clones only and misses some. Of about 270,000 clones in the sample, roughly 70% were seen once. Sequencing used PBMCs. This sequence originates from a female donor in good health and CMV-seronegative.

Here the CDR3 reads CASSAIPEGWTELGGTQYF. CDR3 sequence (DNA): TGTGCCAGCAGCGCAATCCCGGAAGGTTGGACGGAGTTGGGAGGGACCCAGTACTTC. This chain connects TRBV9 to TRBJ2-5; perhaps TRBD2 as D (6 bases). V shed 3 bases and J shed 7 bases, with 31 bases lying between them. The CDR3 runs to 19 residues. CDR1 is SGDLS and CDR2 is YYNGEE in the germline V gene.